A selection of T cell receptor beta chains follows, all from one sample in a study of blood T cells in healthy people across ages. TCRdb reanalysed the 5' RACE reads using MiXCR and keeps one entry per CDR3 protein. In the table there are some 800,000 distinct CDR3 sequences, 40% to 50% of which are singletons. The sequenced sample consisted of blood. The source is a man in his fifties or sixties in good health. CDR3s include the opening cysteine and the closing phenylalanine or tryptophan. Fields, in order: V gene, clone size, CDR3 protein. Size is stated for part of the rows, as once, few or many counts, or as a class when the clone is expanded.

v_gene: TRBV11-2; abundance: few; CDR3aa: CASTATGSYEQYF
v_gene: TRBV5-5; abundance: -; CDR3aa: CASSGITDTQYF
v_gene: TRBV30; abundance: -; CDR3aa: CAWSPPGGWSEETQYF
v_gene: TRBV20-1; abundance: -; CDR3aa: CSARPGTSGADTQYF
v_gene: TRBV13; abundance: -; CDR3aa: CASTRPPVADTQYF
v_gene: TRBV7-2; abundance: -; CDR3aa: CASSLAILESYEQYF
v_gene: TRBV9; abundance: few; CDR3aa: CASSVAGDTYEQYF
v_gene: TRBV6-6; abundance: -; CDR3aa: CASSPRTGGSDTQYF
v_gene: TRBV28; abundance: -; CDR3aa: CASVLDLNYGYTF
v_gene: TRBV6-5; abundance: few; CDR3aa: CASSGPERVDEQFF
v_gene: TRBV7-2; abundance: few; CDR3aa: CASSSRTSGGAHEQYF
v_gene: TRBV28; abundance: -; CDR3aa: CASSGETGFNYNEQFF
v_gene: TRBV12-3/TRBV12-4; abundance: -; CDR3aa: CASSTGQGNGYTF
v_gene: TRBV20-1; abundance: -; CDR3aa: CSAYLPAGGGETQYF
v_gene: TRBV6-1; abundance: few; CDR3aa: CASSGQPSNIQYF
v_gene: TRBV20-1; abundance: -; CDR3aa: CSARIERGGPYNEQYF
v_gene: TRBV7-2; abundance: -; CDR3aa: CASSIGLVAGTETQYF
v_gene: TRBV10-3; abundance: few; CDR3aa: CAISDMVGGHYEQYF
v_gene: TRBV27; abundance: few; CDR3aa: CASSPQGQSSYNEQFF
v_gene: TRBV20-1; abundance: once; CDR3aa: CSAGEEYEQYF
v_gene: TRBV3-1; abundance: many; CDR3aa: CASSQGPGPDVHGYTF
v_gene: TRBV4-3; abundance: -; CDR3aa: CPSSQRGTSGGSNTGELFF
v_gene: TRBV5-1; abundance: few; CDR3aa: CASSLAARDGTDTQYF
v_gene: TRBV6-2/TRBV6-3; abundance: -; CDR3aa: CASSATSGVFNEQYF
v_gene: TRBV13; abundance: -; CDR3aa: CASSYRDRDNSPLHF
v_gene: TRBV4-1; abundance: -; CDR3aa: CASSQDPGAKNIQYF
v_gene: TRBV12-3/TRBV12-4; abundance: -; CDR3aa: CASTGGRGMGADTQYF
v_gene: TRBV29-1; abundance: -; CDR3aa: CSVAPAGRGNYGYTF
v_gene: TRBV7-2; abundance: -; CDR3aa: CASSLESVRGNQPQHF
v_gene: TRBV4-1; abundance: few; CDR3aa: CASSQDVRQFLSGANVLTF
v_gene: TRBV6-1; abundance: -; CDR3aa: CASSGGQGSQPQHF
v_gene: TRBV6-1; abundance: few; CDR3aa: CASKNRYSQETQYF
v_gene: TRBV3-1; abundance: -; CDR3aa: CASSPRGLAGGQLINEQIF
v_gene: TRBV6-5; abundance: -; CDR3aa: CASSYRDRGFEETQYF
v_gene: TRBV6-5; abundance: few; CDR3aa: CASRDLAGTDTQYF
v_gene: TRBV13; abundance: -; CDR3aa: CASSLVSGGEQYF
v_gene: TRBV11-1; abundance: once; CDR3aa: CASSRPGSSETQYF
v_gene: TRBV7-2; abundance: once; CDR3aa: CASSSPGTSYGYTF
v_gene: TRBV7-9; abundance: -; CDR3aa: CASSSRTSGGAGNEQFF
v_gene: TRBV28; abundance: -; CDR3aa: CASRPAGGRGQPQHF